The next 3 T cell receptor beta chains were all read from a single sample in a study of blood T cell repertoires in COVID-19. Produced via immunoSEQ multiplex PCR; TCRdb's table is partial and in-frame only. The table shows some 200,000 clones, with 70% to 90% occurring only once. Sample: PBMCs or T cells enriched from blood (not recorded which). The receptors were sampled from a man between 35 and 55 years old who had recovered from COVID-19.

This clone was recorded a few times. V gene TRBV27 combines with J gene TRBJ1-1; no reliable D call. This CDR3 is built from 17 residues. Germline V gene lookup returns CDR1 MNHEY and CDR2 SMNVEV (reference sequence). V was trimmed by 7 bases and J by 1 base, leaving 22 bases between them. The CDR3 loop is CASKTLFRVVANTEAFF. The CDR3 DNA follows: TGTGCCAGCAAGACTCTCTTCCGGGTGGTAGCGAACACTGAAGCTTTCTTT.

The chain combines TRBV6-5 with TRBJ1-3; weak D call: TRBD1 (6 bases). Germline V gene sequence: CDR1 MNHEY, CDR2 SVGAGI. The CDR3 is made up of 13 amino acids. V dropped 9 bases and J dropped 2 bases, with 11 bases sitting between them. The CDR3: CASSWGPGNTIYF. In nucleotides, the CDR3 is TGTGCCAGTTCTTGGGGGCCTGGAAACACCATATATTTT.

The chain employs TRBV6-5 and TRBJ2-1; 9 nucleotides match TRBD2. V was pared by 2 bases and J by 4 bases, with 3 bases of the junction left unmatched. This CDR3 spans 15 amino acids. Germline V gene sequence: CDR1 MNHEY, CDR2 SVGAGI. Here the CDR3 reads CASSYRAGGYNEQFF. CDR3 coding DNA: TGTGCCAGCAGTTACAGGGCGGGAGGGTACAATGAGCAGTTCTTC.